These 26 T cell receptor beta chains were sequenced from one sample in a study of blood T cells in healthy people across ages. The use of a sample-barcoded 5' primer and a J-beta primer mix characterized a second PCR of roughly 6 to 11 cycles. TCRdb re-called the 5' RACE reads through MiXCR, storing one row per CDR3 protein. The data show about 1,400,000 distinct CDR3 sequences, roughly 59% seen once. The sequenced material came from blood. These receptor sequences come from a man between 18 and 35 years old in good health.

The chain couples TRBV5-1 to TRBJ2-2; D unclear. V lost 4 bases and J lost 3, with 13 bases in between. The CDR3 loop spans 15 amino acids. From germline, CDR1 is SGHRS and CDR2 YFSETQ. This CDR3 reads CASSLDSPYTGELFF. The CDR3 region has the DNA TGCGCCAGCAGCCTAGACTCTCCATACACCGGGGAGCTGTTTTTT.

V gene TRBV7-9 combines with J gene TRBJ1-2; no reliable D call. The CDR3 runs to 15 residues. V was cut by 4 bases and J by 0 bases, with 12 bases left in between. CDR1 and CDR2 (germline): SEHNR, FQNEAQ (reference sequence). The CDR3 DNA sequence: TGTGCCAGCAGCTCCGCGCGTCAAGCTAACTATGGCTACACCTTC. Translation: CASSSARQANYGYTF.

This clonotype has only one observation. The chain joins TRBV3-1 to TRBJ2-1, with 10 bases fitting TRBD2. V trimming: 3 bases; J trimming: 2 bases; junction bases outside the gene matches: 7. Germline-derived CDR1 and CDR2 are LGHDT and YNNKEL (reference sequence). This CDR3 is built from 17 residues. In DNA, the CDR3 is TGTGCCAGCAGCCAGTTTCTAGCGGGAGCGGCCTACAATGAGCAGTTCTTC. Its translation is CASSQFLAGAAYNEQFF.

This sequence joins TRBV15 and TRBJ2-7, with D maybe TRBD2 (5 bases). The V gene's germline CDR1 is LNHNV and CDR2 YYDKDF (reference sequence). The CDR3 is 14 residues long. V gave up 2 bases and J gave up 0 bases, with 8 bases separating them. In DNA form, the CDR3 reads TGTGCCACCAGCAGATCGGGAAGCTCCTACGAGCAGTACTTC. Amino acid sequence: CATSRSGSSYEQYF.

This clonotype was counted a few times. This chain joins TRBV21-1 and TRBJ2-7; the table's D call TRBD1 went unverified against the DNA. The DNA end is a closer match to TRBJ2-5, so the J assignment may be wrong. TRBV21-1 is a documented pseudogene. The CDR3 loop spans 10 amino acids. CDR3 coding DNA: TGTGCCAGCACCTCTGGGACCCAGTACTTC. Protein: CASTSGTQYF.

The genes are TRBV7-2 and TRBJ2-3, with D perhaps matching TRBD1 (6 bases). Germline assignment: CDR1 SGHTA and CDR2 FQGNSA. Between the trimmed V and J ends, which lost 4 bases and 6 bases, there was a span of 20 bases. CDR3 size: 16 residues. CDR3 in DNA: TGTGCCAGCAGCTCAATTGGCTGGGGACAAAGGGATACGCAGTATTTT. It is translated as CASSSIGWGQRDTQYF.

This clonotype was seen a handful of times. V gene TRBV12-3 or TRBV12-4 combines with J gene TRBJ2-1; D could derive from TRBD1 or TRBD2 (5 bases each). V dropped 5 bases and J dropped 0 bases, with 14 bases sitting between them. The CDR3 is made up of 16 amino acids. The DNA of the CDR3 is TGTGCCAGCAGTCTTACCGGGGCGATCTCCTACAATGAGCAGTTCTTC. Its translation: CASSLTGAISYNEQFF.

The genes are TRBV12-3 or TRBV12-4 and TRBJ2-4; TRBD2 matches 10 bases. CDR3 length: 17 amino acids. J gave up 8 bases and V 1 base, and 11 bases lay outside the gene matches. The CDR3 region is CASSLGSSGSHIHIQYF. The CDR3 DNA is TGTGCCAGCAGTTTAGGGTCTAGCGGGAGCCACATCCACATTCAGTACTTC.

The V call is TRBV6-4, the J call TRBJ2-2, with D maybe TRBD2 (7 bases). The CDR3 is made up of 16 amino acids. Germline loops: CDR1 MRHNA, CDR2 SNTAGT. The germline V and J ends were trimmed by 6 bases and 4 bases, with 18 bases remaining between them. In nucleotides, the CDR3 is TGTGCCAGCAGCCCCGAGGGGGGGGCCTTCACCGGGGAGCTGTTTTTT. Protein sequence: CASSPEGGAFTGELFF.

The CDR3 here is CASSLPTGANEQFF. CDR3 bases: TGTGCCAGCAGCTTACCGACAGGGGCCAATGAGCAGTTCTTC. The V gene is TRBV7-2, the J gene TRBJ2-1; 8 bases fit TRBD1. This CDR3 comprises 14 residues. The ends lost 2 bases at V and 6 bases at J; junction bases unmatched: 3. Germline V gives CDR1 SGHTA, CDR2 FQGNSA.

This clonotype has just one count. The chain is built from TRBV6-1 and TRBJ2-7, with D perhaps TRBD1 (6 bases). The CDR3 is 15 amino acids. The germline CDR1 and CDR2 sequences are MNHNS and SASEGT. V lost 1 base, J lost 1 base, and 11 bases lay in between. Here the CDR3 reads CASSEVLGTSYEQYF. CDR3 bases: TGTGCCAGCAGTGAAGTCCTCGGGACATCCTACGAGCAGTACTTC.

The rearrangement links TRBV29-1 to TRBJ2-1; 8 bases line up with TRBD1. CDR3 size: 14 residues. Unmatched junction bases numbered 5, after V lost 7 bases and J lost 0 bases. Germline-derived CDR1 and CDR2 are SQVTM and ANQGSEA. The CDR3 sequence is CSAGQGLSYNEQFF. The CDR3 nucleotides read TGCAGCGCCGGACAGGGCCTCTCCTACAATGAGCAGTTCTTC.

This chain joins TRBV7-9 and TRBJ1-1, with D maybe TRBD1 (5 bases). The V end was cut by 10 bases, the J end by 2 bases, with 11 bases between. CDR3 length equals 12 residues. Germline V gene data show CDR1 as SEHNR and CDR2 as FQNEAQ (reference sequence). CDR3 protein: CATSQGNTEAFF. CDR3 sequence (DNA): TGTGCCACTTCGCAGGGAAACACTGAAGCTTTCTTT.

CDR3 in amino acids: CASSPLSTSHEQYF. CDR3 sequence (DNA): TGCGCCAGCAGCCCCCTGTCGACGTCCCACGAGCAGTACTTC. The genes are TRBV5-1 and TRBJ2-7; D is unresolved. V dropped 4 bases and J dropped 5 bases, with 16 bases sitting between them. The CDR3 consists of 14 residues. From germline, CDR1 is SGHRS and CDR2 YFSETQ.

A remark on this clonotype: One junction end disagrees with the germline gene, perhaps due to a read error. This chain joins TRBV4-1 and TRBJ2-5, with D unresolved. The last part of the DNA fits TRBJ2-7 better; the J call may be wrong. The CDR3 length is 13 residues. The V gene's germline CDR1 is MGHRA and CDR2 YSYEKL. In DNA form, the CDR3 reads TGCGCCAGTAGCCAAGCCGGCATCTACGAGCAGTACTTC. Its translation is CASSQAGIYEQYF.

A remark on this clonotype: One end of the junction fails to match germline, which may point to a read error. The rearrangement joins TRBV6-5 to TRBJ2-1; D perhaps matches TRBD2 (6 bases). Germline V gives CDR1 MNHEY, CDR2 SVGAGI. The CDR3 sequence is 13 residues long. Written as DNA, the CDR3 is TGTGCCAGCAGCCCGGACTATAACAATGAGCAGCTCTTC. Translated: CASSPDYNNEQLF.

V is TRBV4-2 and J is TRBJ2-7; D may match TRBD1 or TRBD2 (5 bases each). The V and J ends lost 1 base and 3 bases respectively, with 13 bases between them. The CDR3 has 15 amino acids. CDR1 LGHNA and CDR2 YNFKEQ come from the germline V gene. The CDR3 DNA reads as TGTGCCAGCAGCCAAGTTGAGGGGAGCGACTACGAGCAGTACTTC. Translation gives CASSQVEGSDYEQYF.

The genes are TRBV11-2 and TRBJ2-1; 9 bases align to TRBD1. From germline, CDR1 is SGHAT and CDR2 FQNNGV. The CDR3 loop spans 15 amino acids. With 2 bases clipped from V and 10 bases from J, the junction kept 9 bases outside the gene matches. The CDR3 DNA follows: TGTGCCAGCAGCTTAATACAGGGGGCGCGGTTGGAGCAGTTCTTC. Residues: CASSLIQGARLEQFF.

The CDR3 region is CASSTTGLNTGELFF. The CDR3 DNA reads as TGTGCCAGCAGCACGACTGGTCTAAACACCGGGGAGCTGTTTTTT. V is TRBV12-3 or TRBV12-4 and J is TRBJ2-2; no definite D call. V gave up 6 bases and J gave up 2 bases, with 13 bases separating them. The CDR3 sequence is 15 residues long.

The chain uses TRBV21-1 and TRBJ1-1; the table assigns TRBD1, which was not confirmed against the DNA. TRBV21-1 is annotated as a pseudogene. The CDR3 has 15 residues. CDR3 in amino acids: CASSKTGTGSRGAFF. In DNA form, the CDR3 reads TGTGCCAGCAGCAAAACCGGGACGGGTTCGAGAGGAGCTTTCTTT.

This clonotype was seen a few times. CDR3 loop: CSSGLADYNEQFF. The CDR3 DNA sequence: TGCAGCTCGGGACTAGCTGACTACAATGAGCAGTTCTTC. The chain is built from TRBV29-1 and TRBJ2-1, with 9 bases lining up with TRBD2. With V trimmed by 8 bases and J by 3 bases, 5 bases remained unmatched. The germline gives CDR1 SQVTM, CDR2 ANQGSEA. The CDR3 runs 13 residues.

V usage is TRBV28 and J usage is TRBJ2-7; 9 nucleotides agree with TRBD1. The J segment lost 4 bases and the V segment lost 4 bases, leaving 11 bases of the junction unmatched. This CDR3 has 16 residues. Germline assignment: CDR1 MDHEN and CDR2 SYDVKM. CDR3 in DNA: TGTGCCAGCAGTTCCACTCCAATCGACAGGGGGTACGAGCAGTACTTC. Translated: CASSSTPIDRGYEQYF.

This clonotype was seen more than once but under ten times. The genes are TRBV4-1 and TRBJ1-2; D remains unclear. Trimming removed 3 bases from V and 8 bases from J, with 13 bases in between. Germline-derived CDR1 and CDR2 are MGHRA and YSYEKL. This CDR3 has 13 residues. CDR3 protein: CASSHDPREGYTF. The CDR3 nucleotides read TGCGCCAGCAGCCATGACCCACGTGAGGGCTACACCTTC.

CDR3 nucleotides: TGCGCCAGCAGCCCACTACACACAGATACGCAGTATTTT. It specifies CASSPLHTDTQYF. The chain is built from TRBV5-1 and TRBJ2-3, with unresolved D. V shed 4 bases and J shed 2 bases, with 8 bases lying between them. The germline V gene encodes CDR1 SGHRS and CDR2 YFSETQ. This CDR3 has 13 amino acids.

In this sample, this clonotype turned up once. J is TRBJ2-5 and V is TRBV7-2; D is uncertain. CDR3 length: 14 amino acids. With 5 bases removed from V and 4 bases from J, the gap between germline ends came to 14 bases. Looked up from germline, CDR1 is SGHTA and CDR2 is FQGNSA. CDR3 residues: CASSQGHVGETQYF. Written as DNA, the CDR3 is TGTGCCAGCAGCCAAGGGCATGTGGGAGAGACCCAGTACTTC.

This clonotype was observed once. J is TRBJ1-1 and V is TRBV25-1; 7 bases are shared with TRBD1. The CDR3 is made up of 15 amino acids. Trimming cost V 5 bases and J 3 bases; bases outside gene matches: 9. Germline loops: CDR1 MGHDK, CDR2 SYGVNS. In nucleotides, the CDR3 is TGTGCCAGCAGTTGGGACCCCCAGGGGGACACTGAAGCTTTCTTT. Protein: CASSWDPQGDTEAFF.